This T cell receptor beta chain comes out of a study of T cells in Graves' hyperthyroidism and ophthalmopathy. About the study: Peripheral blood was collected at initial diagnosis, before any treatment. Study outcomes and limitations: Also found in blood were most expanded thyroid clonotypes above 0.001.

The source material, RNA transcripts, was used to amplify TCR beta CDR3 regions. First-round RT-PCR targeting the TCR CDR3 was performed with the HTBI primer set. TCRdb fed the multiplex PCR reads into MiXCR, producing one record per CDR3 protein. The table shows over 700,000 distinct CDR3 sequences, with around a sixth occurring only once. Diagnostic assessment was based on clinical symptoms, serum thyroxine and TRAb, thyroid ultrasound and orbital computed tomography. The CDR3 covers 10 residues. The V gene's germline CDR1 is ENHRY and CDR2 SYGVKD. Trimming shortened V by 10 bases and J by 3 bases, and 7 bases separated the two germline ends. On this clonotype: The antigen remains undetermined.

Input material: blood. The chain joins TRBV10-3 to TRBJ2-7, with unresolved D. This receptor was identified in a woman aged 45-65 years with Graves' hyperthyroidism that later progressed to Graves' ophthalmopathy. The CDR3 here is CATGDYEQYF. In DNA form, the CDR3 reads TGTGCCACCGGCGACTACGAGCAGTACTTC.